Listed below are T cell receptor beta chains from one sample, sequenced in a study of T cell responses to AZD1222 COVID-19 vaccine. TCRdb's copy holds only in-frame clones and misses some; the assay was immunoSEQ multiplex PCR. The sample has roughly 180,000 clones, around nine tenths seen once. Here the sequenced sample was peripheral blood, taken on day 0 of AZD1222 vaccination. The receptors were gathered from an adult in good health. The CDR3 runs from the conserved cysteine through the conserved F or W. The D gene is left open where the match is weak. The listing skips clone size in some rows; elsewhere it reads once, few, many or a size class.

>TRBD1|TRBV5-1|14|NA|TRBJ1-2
TGCGCCAGCAGCTGGGACAGCCCCTCGGGTGGCTACACCTTC
CASSWDSPSGGYTF
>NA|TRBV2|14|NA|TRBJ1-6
TGTGCCAGCAGGGGGGACTTCTCGGGTTCACCCCTCCACTTT
CASRGDFSGSPLHF
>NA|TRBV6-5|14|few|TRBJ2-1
TGTGCCAGCAGTTACCGACTGGCCTACAATGAGCAGTTCTTC
CASSYRLAYNEQFF
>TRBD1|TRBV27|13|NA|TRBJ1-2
TGTGCCAGCAGTTTCGGGACAGGGGGTGGCTACACCTTC
CASSFGTGGGYTF
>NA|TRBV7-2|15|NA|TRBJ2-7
TGTGCCAGCAGCTCCCAACCCATTACAGGGTCCGAGCAGTACTTC
CASSSQPITGSEQYF
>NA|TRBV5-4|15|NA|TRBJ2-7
TGTGCCAGCAGCTACAGCGGGTCGGGGTCCTACGAGCAGTACTTC
CASSYSGSGSYEQYF
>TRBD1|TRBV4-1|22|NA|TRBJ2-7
TGCGCCAGCAGCCAAGAAACTTTGGTGACAGGGGTTATAGGGGGACCGACCTACGAGCAGTACTTC
CASSQETLVTGVIGGPTYEQYF
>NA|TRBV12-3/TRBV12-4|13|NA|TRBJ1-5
TGCGCTACGGGGCCTTATAGCAATCAGCCCCAGCATTTT
CATGPYSNQPQHF
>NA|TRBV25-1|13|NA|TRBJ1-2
TGTGCCAGCAGTGACGACCCCCTTGGTGGCTACACCTTC
CASSDDPLGGYTF
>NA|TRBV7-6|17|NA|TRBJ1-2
TGTGCCAGCAGCTTAGGGGGGCAGCGAACATCGCGAGATGGCTACACCTTC
CASSLGGQRTSRDGYTF
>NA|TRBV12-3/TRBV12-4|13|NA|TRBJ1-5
TGTGCCAGCAGCCAACAGGGCATCGGGCCCCAGCATTTT
CASSQQGIGPQHF